The TCR beta chain described here comes from a study of tumor-infiltrating lymphocytes in primary liver carcinoma. Germline DNA was extracted too, while blood RNA derived from unsorted whole blood. At sampling, these chronic HBV carriers had received no treatment. A constant-region primer served to make TCR beta cDNA from roughly 480 ng total RNA. Nested multiplex PCR, run for three rounds with slightly modified ARM-PCR, yielded TCR beta libraries. The first two PCR rounds used TRBV1-TRBV30 primers with a Cbeta primer, 10 cycles each. MiXCR was run by TCRdb on the multiplex PCR reads, yielding one entry per CDR3 protein. Of about 320,000 distinct CDR3 sequences in the sample, roughly two thirds were seen once. Germline CDR1 reads SGHAT; CDR2 reads FQDESV (reference sequence). The CDR3 runs to 14 residues. V lost 4 bases and J 3 bases, leaving 10 bases between the germline ends.

The sequencing sample was made of peripheral blood. The J gene is TRBJ2-1, the V gene TRBV11-1; D is unclear. The sequence derives from a man in his forties with primary liver carcinoma and hepatitis B virus infection. CDR3 in DNA: TGTGCCAGCAGCTCAAGCCCCATCTACAATGAGCAGTTCTTC. Translating it yields CASSSSPIYNEQFF.